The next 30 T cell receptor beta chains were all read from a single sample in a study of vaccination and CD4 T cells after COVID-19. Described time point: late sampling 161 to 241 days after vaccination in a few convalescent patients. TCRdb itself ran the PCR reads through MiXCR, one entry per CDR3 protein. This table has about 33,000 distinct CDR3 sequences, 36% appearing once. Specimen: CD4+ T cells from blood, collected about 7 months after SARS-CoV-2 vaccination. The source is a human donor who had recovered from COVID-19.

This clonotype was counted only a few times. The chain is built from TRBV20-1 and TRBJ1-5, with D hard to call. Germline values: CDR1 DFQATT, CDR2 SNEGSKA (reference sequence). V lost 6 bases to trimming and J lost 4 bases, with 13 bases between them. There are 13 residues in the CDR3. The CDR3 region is CSAERQINQPQHF. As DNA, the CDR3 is TGCAGTGCAGAGAGGCAAATTAATCAGCCCCAGCATTTT.

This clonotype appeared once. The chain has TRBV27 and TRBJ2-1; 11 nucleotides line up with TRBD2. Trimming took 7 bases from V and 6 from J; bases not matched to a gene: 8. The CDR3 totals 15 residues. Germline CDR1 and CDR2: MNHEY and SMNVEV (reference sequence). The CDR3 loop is CASKPLAGGTNEQFF. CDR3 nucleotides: TGTGCCAGCAAACCTCTAGCGGGAGGCACCAATGAGCAGTTCTTC.

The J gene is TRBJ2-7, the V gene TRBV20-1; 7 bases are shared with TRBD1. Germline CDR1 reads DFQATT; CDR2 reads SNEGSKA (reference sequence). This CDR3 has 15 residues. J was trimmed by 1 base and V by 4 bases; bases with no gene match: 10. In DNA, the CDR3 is TGCAGTGCTACCTCCACCGACAGGGTTTCCTACGAGCAGTACTTC. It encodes CSATSTDRVSYEQYF.

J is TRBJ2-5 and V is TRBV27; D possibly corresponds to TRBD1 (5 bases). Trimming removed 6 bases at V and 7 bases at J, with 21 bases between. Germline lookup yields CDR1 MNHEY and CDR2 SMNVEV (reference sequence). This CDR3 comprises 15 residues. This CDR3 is CASSPRLGQGWTQYF. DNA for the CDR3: TGTGCCAGCAGCCCCAGGTTGGGGCAGGGCTGGACCCAGTACTTC.

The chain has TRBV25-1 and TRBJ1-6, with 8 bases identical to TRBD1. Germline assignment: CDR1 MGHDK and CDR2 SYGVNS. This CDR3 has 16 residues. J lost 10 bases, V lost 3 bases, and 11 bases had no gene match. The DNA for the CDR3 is TGTGCCAGCAGTGACCTACGGACAGGGACGGGGTCACCCCTCCACTTT. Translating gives CASSDLRTGTGSPLHF.

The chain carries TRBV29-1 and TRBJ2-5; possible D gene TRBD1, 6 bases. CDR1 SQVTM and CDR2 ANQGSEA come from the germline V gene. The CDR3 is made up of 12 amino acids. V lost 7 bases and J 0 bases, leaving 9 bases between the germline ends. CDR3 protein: CSARGHQETQYF. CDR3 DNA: TGCAGCGCCAGGGGACACCAAGAGACCCAGTACTTC.

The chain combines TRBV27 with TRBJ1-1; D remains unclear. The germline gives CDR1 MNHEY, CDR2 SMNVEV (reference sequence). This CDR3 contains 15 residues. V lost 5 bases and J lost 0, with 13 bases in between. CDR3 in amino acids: CASSPPDTMNTEAFF. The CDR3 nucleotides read TGTGCCAGCAGTCCCCCCGACACAATGAACACTGAAGCTTTCTTT.

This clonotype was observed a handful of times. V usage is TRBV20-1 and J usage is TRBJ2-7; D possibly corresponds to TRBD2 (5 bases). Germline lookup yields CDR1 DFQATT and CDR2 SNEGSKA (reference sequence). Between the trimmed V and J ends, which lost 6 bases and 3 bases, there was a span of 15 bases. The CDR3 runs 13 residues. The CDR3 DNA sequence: TGCAGTGCGTGTGGGAGAATGCGCTACGAGCAGTACTTC. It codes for CSACGRMRYEQYF.

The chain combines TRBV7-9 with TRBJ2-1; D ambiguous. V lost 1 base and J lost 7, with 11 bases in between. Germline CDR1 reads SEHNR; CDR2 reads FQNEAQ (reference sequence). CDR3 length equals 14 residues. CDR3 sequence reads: CASSLEGRRNEQFF. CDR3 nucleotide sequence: TGTGCCAGCAGCTTAGAAGGGCGTAGGAATGAGCAGTTCTTC.

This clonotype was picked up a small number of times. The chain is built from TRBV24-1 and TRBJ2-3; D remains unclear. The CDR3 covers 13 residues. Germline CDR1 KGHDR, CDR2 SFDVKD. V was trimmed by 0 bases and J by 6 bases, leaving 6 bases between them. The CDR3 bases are TGTGCCACCAGTGATTTGATAGGGGATACGCAGTATTTT. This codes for CATSDLIGDTQYF.

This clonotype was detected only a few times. CDR3 sequence: CASSLSPNTGELFF. The CDR3 DNA is TGTGCCAGCAGCTTATCCCCGAACACCGGGGAGCTGTTTTTT. The chain recombines TRBV7-3 with TRBJ2-2, with D unresolved. Germline V gene lookup returns CDR1 SGHTA and CDR2 FQGTGA. This CDR3 contains 14 residues. V was pared by 2 bases and J by 0 bases, with 4 bases between.

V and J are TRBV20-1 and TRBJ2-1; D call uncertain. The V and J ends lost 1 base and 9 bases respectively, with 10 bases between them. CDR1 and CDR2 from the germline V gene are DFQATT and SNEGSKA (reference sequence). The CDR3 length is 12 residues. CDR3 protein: CSARGTLIEQFF. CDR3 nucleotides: TGCAGTGCTAGAGGGACGCTTATTGAGCAGTTCTTC.

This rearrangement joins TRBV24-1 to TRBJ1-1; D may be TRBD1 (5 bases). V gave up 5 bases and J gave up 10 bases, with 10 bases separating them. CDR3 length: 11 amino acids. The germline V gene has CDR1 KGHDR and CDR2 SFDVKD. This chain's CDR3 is CATSGVGGAFF. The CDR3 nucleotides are TGTGCCACCAGTGGGGTCGGGGGAGCTTTCTTT.

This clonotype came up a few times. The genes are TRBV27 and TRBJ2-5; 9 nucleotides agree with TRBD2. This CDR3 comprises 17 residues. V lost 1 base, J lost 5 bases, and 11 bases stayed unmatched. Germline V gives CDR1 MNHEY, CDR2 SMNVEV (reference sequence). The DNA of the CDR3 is TGTGCCAGCAGTTTATACAGATCAGCGGGAGGTGTTGAGACCCAGTACTTC. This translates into CASSLYRSAGGVETQYF.

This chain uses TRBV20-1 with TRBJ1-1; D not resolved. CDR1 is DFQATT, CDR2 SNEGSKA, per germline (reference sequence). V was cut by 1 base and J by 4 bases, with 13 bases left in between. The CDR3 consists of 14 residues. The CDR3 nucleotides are TGCAGTGCTAGAGGGGTGGGCCGTGGCACTGAAGCTTTCTTT. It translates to CSARGVGRGTEAFF.

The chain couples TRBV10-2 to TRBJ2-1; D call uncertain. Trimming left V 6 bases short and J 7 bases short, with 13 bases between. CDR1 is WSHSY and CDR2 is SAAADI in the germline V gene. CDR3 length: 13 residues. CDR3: CASSSGARNEQFF. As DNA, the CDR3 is TGCGCCAGCAGCTCCGGTGCTCGGAATGAGCAGTTCTTC.

The CDR3 nucleotides are TGCAGTGCAAAAGAGAAGGGACAGGGGAACGGAAACACCATATATTTT. Encoded protein: CSAKEKGQGNGNTIYF. This sequence joins TRBV20-1 and TRBJ1-3; 10 positions match TRBD1. With 6 bases clipped from V and 4 bases from J, the junction kept 12 bases outside the gene matches. Per germline, CDR1 DFQATT and CDR2 SNEGSKA (reference sequence). This CDR3 region has 16 residues.

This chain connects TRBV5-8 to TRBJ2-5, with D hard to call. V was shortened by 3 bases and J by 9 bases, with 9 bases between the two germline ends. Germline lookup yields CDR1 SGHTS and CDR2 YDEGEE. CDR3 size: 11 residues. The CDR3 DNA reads TGTGCCAGCAGCTGGTCCGAGGCCCAGTACTTC. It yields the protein CASSWSEAQYF.

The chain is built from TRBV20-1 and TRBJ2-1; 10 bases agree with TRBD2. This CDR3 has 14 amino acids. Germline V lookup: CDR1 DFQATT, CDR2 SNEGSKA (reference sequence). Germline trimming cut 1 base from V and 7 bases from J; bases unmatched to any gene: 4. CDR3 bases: TGCAGTGCTAGAGCTAGCGGGGGAGGGAATGAGCAGTTCTTC. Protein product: CSARASGGGNEQFF.

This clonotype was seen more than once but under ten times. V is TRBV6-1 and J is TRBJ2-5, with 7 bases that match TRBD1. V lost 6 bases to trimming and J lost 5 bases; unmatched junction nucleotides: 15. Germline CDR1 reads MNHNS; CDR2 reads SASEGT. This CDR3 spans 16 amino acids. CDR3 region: CASSFTGVKSGETQYF. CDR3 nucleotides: TGTGCCAGCAGCTTCACAGGGGTCAAGTCCGGGGAGACCCAGTACTTC.

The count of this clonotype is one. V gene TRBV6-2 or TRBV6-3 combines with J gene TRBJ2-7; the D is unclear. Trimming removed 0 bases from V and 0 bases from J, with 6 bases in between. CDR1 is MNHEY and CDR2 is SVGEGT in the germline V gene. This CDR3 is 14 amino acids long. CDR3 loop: CASSYSTDSYEQYF. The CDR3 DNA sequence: TGTGCCAGCAGTTACTCGACGGACTCCTACGAGCAGTACTTC.

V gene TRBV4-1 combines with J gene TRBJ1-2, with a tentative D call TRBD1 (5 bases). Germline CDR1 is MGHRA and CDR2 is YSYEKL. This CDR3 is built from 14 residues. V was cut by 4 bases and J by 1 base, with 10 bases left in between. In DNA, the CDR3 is TGCGCCAGCAGCCCTGGTGGGGGTAACTATGGCTACACCTTC. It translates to CASSPGGGNYGYTF.

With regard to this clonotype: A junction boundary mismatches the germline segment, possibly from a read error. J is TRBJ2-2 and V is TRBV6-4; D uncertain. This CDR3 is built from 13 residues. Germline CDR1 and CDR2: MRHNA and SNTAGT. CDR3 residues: CASSYSFPGELFF. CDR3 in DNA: TGTGCCAGCAGTTACTCGTTTCCCGGGGAGCTGTTTTTT.

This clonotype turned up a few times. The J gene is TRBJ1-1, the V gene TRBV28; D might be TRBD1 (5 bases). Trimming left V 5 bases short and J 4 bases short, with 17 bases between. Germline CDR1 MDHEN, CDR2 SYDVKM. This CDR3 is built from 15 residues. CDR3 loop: CASSAVLGPGTEAFF. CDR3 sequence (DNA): TGTGCCAGCAGTGCCGTGTTGGGACCCGGCACTGAAGCTTTCTTT.

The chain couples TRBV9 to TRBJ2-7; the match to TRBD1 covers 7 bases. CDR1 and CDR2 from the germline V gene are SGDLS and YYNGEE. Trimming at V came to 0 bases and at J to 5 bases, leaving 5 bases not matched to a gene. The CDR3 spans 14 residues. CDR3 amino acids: CASSVGPGGDEQYF. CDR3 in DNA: TGTGCCAGCAGCGTAGGCCCAGGGGGAGACGAGCAGTACTTC.

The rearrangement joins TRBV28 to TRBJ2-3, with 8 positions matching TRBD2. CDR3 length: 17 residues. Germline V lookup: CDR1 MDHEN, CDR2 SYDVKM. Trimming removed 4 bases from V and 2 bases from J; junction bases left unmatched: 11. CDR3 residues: CASSSNYKLADTDTQYF. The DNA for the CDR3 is TGTGCCAGCAGTTCTAACTATAAACTAGCGGACACAGATACGCAGTATTTT.

The CDR3 is CASNGQGSSPLHF. In nucleotides, the CDR3 is TGTGCCAGCAATGGACAGGGGAGTTCACCCCTCCACTTT. The J gene is TRBJ1-6, the V gene TRBV12-3 or TRBV12-4, with 9 bases lining up with TRBD1. This CDR3 contains 13 residues. V was pared by 7 bases and J by 9 bases, with 4 bases of the junction left unmatched.

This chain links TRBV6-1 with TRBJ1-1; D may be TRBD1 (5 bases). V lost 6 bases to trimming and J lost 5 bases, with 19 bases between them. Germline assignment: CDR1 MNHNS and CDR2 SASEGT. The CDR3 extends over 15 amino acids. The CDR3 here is CASRGGPVLRTEAFF. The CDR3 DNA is TGTGCCAGCAGGGGGGGACCCGTATTGAGGACTGAAGCTTTCTTT.

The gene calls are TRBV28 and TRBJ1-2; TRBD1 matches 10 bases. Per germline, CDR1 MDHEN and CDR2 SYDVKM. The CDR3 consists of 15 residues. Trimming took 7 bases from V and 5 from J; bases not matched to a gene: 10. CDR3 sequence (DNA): TGTGCCAGCACATGGGGGGACAGGGGACTTTATGGCTACACCTTC. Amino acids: CASTWGDRGLYGYTF.

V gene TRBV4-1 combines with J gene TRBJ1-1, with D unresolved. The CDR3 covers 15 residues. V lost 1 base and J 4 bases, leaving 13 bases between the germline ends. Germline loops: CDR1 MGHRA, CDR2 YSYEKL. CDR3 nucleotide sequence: TGCGCCAGCAGCCAAGCTAGCGGGAGGGCCACTGAAGCTTTCTTT. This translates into CASSQASGRATEAFF.